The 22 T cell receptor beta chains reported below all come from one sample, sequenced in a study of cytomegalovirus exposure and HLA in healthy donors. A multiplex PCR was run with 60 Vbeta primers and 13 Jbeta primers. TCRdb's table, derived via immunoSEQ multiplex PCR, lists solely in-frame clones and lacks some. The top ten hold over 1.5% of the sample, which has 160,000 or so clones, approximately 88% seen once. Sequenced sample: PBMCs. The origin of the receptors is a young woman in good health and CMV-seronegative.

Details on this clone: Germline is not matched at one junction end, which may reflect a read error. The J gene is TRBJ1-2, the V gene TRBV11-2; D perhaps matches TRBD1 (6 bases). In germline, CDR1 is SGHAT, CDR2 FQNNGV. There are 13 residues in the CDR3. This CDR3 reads CASSQGTAFHFSF. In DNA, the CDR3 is TGTGCCAGCAGCCAGGGGACGGCTTTTCATTTCTCCTTC.

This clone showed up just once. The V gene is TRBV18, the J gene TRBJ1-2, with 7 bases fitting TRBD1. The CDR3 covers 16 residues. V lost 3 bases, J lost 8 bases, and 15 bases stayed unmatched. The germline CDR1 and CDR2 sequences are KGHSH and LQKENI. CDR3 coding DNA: TGTGCCAGCTCACCCGACCGAACGACAGGGTCCAGCGGCTACACCTTC. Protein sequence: CASSPDRTTGSSGYTF.

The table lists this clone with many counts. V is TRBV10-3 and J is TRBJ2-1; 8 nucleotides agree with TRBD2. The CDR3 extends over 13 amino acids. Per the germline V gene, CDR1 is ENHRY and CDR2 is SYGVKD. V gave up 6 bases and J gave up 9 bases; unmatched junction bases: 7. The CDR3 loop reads CAIRYRGGSEQFF. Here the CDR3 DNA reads TGTGCCATCAGGTACCGGGGGGGCAGTGAGCAGTTCTTC.

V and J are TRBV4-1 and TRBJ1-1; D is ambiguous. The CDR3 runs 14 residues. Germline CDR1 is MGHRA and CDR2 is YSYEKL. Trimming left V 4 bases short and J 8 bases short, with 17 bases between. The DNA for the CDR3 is TGCGCCAGCAGCCCCCGGGGAGGAGTGCGGGAAGCTTTCTTT. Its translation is CASSPRGGVREAFF.

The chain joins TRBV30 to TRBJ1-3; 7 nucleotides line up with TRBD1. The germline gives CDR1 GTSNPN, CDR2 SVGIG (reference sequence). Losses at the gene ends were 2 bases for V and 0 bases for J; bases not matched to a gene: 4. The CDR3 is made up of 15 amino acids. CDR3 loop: CAWSTGQSSGNTIYF. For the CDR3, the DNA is TGTGCCTGGAGTACGGGACAGTCCTCTGGAAACACCATATATTTT.

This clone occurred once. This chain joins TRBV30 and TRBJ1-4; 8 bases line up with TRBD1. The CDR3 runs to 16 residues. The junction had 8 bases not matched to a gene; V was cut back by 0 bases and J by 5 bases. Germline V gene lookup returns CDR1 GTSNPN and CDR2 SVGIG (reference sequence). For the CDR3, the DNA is TGTGCCTGGAGTGTACGGACAGGGTTCAAAAATGAAAAACTGTTTTTT. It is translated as CAWSVRTGFKNEKLFF.

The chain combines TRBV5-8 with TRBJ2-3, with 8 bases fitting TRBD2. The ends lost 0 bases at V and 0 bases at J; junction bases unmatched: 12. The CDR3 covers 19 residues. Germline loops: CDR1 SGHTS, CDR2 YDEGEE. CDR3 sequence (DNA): TGTGCCAGCAGCTTGGTGGCCCGCAGACTAGCGTATAGCACAGATACGCAGTATTTT. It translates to CASSLVARRLAYSTDTQYF.

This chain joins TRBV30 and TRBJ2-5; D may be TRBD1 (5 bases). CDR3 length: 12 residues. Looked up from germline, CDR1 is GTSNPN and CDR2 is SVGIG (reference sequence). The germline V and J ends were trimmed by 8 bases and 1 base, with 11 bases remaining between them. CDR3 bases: TGTGCCGGGGCAGGACCCCAAGAGACCCAGTACTTC. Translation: CAGAGPQETQYF.

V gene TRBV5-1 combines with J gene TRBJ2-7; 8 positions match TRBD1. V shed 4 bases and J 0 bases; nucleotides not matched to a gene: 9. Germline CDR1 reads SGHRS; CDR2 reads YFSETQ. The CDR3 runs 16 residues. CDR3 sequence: CASSIFTGGTSYEQYF. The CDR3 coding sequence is TGCGCCAGCAGCATATTCACAGGGGGGACCTCCTACGAGCAGTACTTC.

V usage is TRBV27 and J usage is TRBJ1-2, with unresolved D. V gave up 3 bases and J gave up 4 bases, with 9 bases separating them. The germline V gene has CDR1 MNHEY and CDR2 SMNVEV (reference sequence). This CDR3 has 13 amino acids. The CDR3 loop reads CASSFGAGYGYTF. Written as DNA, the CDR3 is TGTGCCAGCAGTTTCGGAGCGGGCTATGGCTACACCTTC.

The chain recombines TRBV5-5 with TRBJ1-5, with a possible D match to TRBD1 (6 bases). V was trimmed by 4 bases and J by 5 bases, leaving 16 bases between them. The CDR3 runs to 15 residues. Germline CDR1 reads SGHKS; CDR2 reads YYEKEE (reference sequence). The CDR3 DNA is TGTGCCAGCAGCCGGACAGTTTCTACGGATCAGCCCCAGCATTTT. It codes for CASSRTVSTDQPQHF.

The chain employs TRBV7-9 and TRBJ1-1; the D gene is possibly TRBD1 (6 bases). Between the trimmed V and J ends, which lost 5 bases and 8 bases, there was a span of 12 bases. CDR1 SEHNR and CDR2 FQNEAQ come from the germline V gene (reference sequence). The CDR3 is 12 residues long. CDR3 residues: CASSAADREAFF. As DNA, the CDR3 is TGTGCCAGCAGCGCGGCAGACAGGGAAGCTTTCTTT.

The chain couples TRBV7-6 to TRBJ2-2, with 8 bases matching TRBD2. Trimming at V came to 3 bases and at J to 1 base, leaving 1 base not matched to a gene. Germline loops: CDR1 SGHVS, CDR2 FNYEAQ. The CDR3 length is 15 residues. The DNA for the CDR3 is TGTGCCAGCAGCTTGGCGGGGGGGAACACCGGGGAGCTGTTTTTT. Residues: CASSLAGGNTGELFF.

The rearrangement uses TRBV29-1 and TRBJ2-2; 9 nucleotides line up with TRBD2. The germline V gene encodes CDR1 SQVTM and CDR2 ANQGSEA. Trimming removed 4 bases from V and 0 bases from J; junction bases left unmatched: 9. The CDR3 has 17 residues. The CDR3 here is CSVGPSSGGTNTGELFF. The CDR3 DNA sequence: TGCAGCGTTGGCCCTTCCAGCGGGGGGACGAACACCGGGGAGCTGTTTTTT.

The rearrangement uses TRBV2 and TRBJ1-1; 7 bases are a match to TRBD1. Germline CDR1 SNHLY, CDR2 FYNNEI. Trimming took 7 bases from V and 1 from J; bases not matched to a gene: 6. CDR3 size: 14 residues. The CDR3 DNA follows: TGTGCCAGCATGGCGGCAGGGGGGAACACTGAAGCTTTCTTT. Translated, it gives CASMAAGGNTEAFF.

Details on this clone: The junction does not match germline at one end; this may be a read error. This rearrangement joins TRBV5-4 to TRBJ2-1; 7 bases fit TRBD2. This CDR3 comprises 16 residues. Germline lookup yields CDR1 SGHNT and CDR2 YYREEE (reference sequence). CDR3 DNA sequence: TGTGCCAGCAGTTTGGGAGCGGGGTCCTCCTACAATGAGCAGTTCTTC. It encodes CASSLGAGSSYNEQFF.

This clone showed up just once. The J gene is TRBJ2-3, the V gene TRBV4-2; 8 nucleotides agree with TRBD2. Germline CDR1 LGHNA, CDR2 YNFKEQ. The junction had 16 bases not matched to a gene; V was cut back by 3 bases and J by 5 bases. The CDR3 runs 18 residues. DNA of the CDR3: TGTGCCAGCAGCCATGCGGGAGCGGCGGGGGGAAGGGAAGATACGCAGTATTTT. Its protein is CASSHAGAAGGREDTQYF.

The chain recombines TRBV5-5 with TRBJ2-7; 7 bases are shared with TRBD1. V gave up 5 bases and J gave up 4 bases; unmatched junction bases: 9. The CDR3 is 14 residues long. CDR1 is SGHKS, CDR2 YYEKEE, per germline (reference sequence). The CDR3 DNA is TGTGCCAGCAGAGATCCCGGACAGGAGTACGAGCAGTACTTC. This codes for CASRDPGQEYEQYF.

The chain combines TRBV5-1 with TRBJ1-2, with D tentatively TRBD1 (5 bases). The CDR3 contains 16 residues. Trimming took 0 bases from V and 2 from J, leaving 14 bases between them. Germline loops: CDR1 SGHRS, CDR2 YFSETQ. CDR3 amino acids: CASSLVSGKNNYGYTF. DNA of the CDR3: TGCGCCAGCAGCTTGGTCTCAGGGAAGAACAACTATGGCTACACCTTC.

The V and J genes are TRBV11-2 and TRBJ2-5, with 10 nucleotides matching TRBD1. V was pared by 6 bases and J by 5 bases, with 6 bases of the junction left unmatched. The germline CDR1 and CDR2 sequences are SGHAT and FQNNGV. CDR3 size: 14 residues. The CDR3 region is CASRQPGQGETQYF. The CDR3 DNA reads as TGTGCCAGCAGACAACCGGGACAGGGGGAGACCCAGTACTTC.

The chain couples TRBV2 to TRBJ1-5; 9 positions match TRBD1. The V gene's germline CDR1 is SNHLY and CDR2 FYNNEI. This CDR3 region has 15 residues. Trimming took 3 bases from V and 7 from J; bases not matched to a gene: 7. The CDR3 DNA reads TGTGCCAGCAGTGATTACGGGACAGGGAGGCAGCCCCAGCATTTT. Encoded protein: CASSDYGTGRQPQHF.

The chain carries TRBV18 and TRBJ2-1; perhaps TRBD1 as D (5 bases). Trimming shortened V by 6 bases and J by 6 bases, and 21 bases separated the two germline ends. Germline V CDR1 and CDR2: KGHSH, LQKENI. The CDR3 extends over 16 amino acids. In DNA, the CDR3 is TGTGCCAGCTCGATCTGGCAGGGTGGTTCATTCAATGAGCAGTTCTTC. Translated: CASSIWQGGSFNEQFF.